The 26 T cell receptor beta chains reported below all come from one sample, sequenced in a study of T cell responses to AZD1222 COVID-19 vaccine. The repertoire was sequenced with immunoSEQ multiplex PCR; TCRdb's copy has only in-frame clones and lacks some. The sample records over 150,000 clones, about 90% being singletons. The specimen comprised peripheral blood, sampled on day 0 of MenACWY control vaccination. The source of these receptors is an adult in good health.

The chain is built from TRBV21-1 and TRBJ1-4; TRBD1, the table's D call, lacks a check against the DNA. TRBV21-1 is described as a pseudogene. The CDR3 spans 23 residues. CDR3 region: CASSKGNVALEHQVGQLFVELFF. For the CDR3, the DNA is TGTGCCAGCAGCAAAGGAAACGTCGCACTAGAACACCAAGTGGGACAGCTTTTTGTGGAACTGTTTTTT.

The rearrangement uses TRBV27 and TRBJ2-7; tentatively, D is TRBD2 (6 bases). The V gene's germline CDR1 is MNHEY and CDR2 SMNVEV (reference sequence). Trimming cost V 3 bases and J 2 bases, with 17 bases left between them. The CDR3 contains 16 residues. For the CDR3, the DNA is TGTGCCAGCAGTTTCGGGGCTAGCGTAACTACCTACGAGCAGTACTTC. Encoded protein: CASSFGASVTTYEQYF.

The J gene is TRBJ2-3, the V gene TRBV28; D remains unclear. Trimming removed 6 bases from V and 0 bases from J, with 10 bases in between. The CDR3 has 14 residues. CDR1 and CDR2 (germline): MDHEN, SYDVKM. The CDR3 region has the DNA TGTGCCAGCAGACTTCAGAGAAGCACAGATACGCAGTATTTT. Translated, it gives CASRLQRSTDTQYF.

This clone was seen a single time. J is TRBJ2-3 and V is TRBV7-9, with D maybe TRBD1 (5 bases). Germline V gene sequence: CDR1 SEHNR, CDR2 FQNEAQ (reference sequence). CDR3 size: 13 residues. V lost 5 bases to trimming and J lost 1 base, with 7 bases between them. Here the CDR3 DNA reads TGTGCCAGCAGCGTGGGGCGCACAGATACGCAGTATTTT. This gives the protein CASSVGRTDTQYF.

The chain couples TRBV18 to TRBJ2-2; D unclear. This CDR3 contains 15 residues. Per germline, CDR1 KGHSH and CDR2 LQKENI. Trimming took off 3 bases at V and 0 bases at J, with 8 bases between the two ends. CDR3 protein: CASSPRPSNTGELFF. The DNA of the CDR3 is TGTGCCAGCTCACCCCGCCCCTCGAACACCGGGGAGCTGTTTTTT.

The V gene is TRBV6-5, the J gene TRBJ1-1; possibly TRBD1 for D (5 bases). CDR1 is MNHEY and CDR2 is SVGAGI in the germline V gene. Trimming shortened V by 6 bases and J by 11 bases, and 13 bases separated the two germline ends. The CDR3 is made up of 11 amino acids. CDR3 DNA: TGTGCCAGCAGCTTCAAGGGGAGGGCTTTCTTT. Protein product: CASSFKGRAFF.

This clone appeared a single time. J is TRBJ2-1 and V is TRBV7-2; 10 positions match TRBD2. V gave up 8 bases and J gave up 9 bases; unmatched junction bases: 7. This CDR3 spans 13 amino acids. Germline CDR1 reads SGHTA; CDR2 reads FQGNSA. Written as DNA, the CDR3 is TGTGCCAGCCAGCGGGAGGGCCGTGGTGAGCAGTTCTTC. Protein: CASQREGRGEQFF.

The CDR3 nucleotides read TGTGCCAGCAGCTCCAGGGCGTCGAGGCTGTTTTTT. Residues: CASSSRASRLFF. The chain is built from TRBV11-3 and TRBJ2-2; perhaps TRBD1 as D (5 bases). Trimming removed 4 bases from V and 13 bases from J, with 13 bases in between. CDR1 and CDR2 from the germline V gene are SGHNT and YENEEA. CDR3 length equals 12 residues.

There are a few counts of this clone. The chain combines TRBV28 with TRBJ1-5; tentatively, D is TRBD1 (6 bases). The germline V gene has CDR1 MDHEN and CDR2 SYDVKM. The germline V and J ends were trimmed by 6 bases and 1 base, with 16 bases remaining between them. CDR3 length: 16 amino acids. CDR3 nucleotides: TGTGCCAGCAGGTACCTCGGGGGGGCAAGCAATCAGCCCCAGCATTTT. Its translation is CASRYLGGASNQPQHF.

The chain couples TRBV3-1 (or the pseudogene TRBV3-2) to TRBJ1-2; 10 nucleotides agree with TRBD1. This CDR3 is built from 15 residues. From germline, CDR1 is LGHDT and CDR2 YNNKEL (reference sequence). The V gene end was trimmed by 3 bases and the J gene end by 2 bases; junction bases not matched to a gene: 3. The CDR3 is CASSHLGQGNYGYTF. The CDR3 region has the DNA TGTGCCAGCAGCCACCTGGGACAGGGGAACTATGGCTACACCTTC.

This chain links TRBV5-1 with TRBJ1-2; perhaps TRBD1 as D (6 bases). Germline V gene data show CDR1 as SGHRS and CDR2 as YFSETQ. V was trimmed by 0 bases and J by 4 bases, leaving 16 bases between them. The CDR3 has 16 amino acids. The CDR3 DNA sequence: TGCGCCAGCAGCTTGGGGGCCCAGGGGTATGGCTATGGCTACACCTTC. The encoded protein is CASSLGAQGYGYGYTF.

Here the CDR3 reads CASSEQGYGNTEAFF. CDR3 in DNA: TGTGCCAGCAGTGAGCAGGGTTACGGGAACACTGAAGCTTTCTTT. The genes are TRBV2 and TRBJ1-1; D perhaps matches TRBD1 (5 bases). V was cut by 3 bases and J by 1 base, with 12 bases left in between. The germline V gene has CDR1 SNHLY and CDR2 FYNNEI. The CDR3 covers 15 residues. The complete variable domain, with remaining parts taken from reference TRBV2 and TRBJ1-1, reads EPEVTQTPSHQVTQMGQEVILRCVPISNHLYFYWYRQILGQKVEFLVSFYNNEISEKSEIFDDQFSVERPDGSNFTLKIRSTKLEDSAMYFCASSEQGYGNTEAFFGQGTRLTVV.

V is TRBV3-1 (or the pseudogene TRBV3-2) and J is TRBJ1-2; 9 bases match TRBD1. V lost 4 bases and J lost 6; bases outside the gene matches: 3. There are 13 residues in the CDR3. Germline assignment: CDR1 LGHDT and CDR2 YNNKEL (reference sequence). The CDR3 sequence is CASSLRQGDGYTF. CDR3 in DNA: TGTGCCAGCAGCCTCCGACAGGGGGATGGCTACACCTTC.

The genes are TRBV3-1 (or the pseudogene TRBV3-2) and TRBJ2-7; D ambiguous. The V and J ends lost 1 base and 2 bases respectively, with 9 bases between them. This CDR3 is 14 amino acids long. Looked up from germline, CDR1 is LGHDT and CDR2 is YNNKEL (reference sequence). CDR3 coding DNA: TGTGCCAGCAGCCAAGGGTCAGCCACCTACGAGCAGTACTTC. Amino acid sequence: CASSQGSATYEQYF.

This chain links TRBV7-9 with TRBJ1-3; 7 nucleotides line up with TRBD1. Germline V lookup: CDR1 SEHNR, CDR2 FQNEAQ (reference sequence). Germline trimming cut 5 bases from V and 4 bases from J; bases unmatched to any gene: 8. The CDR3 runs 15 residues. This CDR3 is CASSANRGFGNTIYF. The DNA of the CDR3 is TGTGCCAGCAGCGCGAACAGGGGATTCGGAAACACCATATATTTT.

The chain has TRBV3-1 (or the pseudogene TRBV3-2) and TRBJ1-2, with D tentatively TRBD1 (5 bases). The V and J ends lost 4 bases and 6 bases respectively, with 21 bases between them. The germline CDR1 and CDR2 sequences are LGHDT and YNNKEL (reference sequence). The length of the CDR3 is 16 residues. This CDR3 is CASSPWGEGSPHGYTF. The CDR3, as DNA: TGTGCCAGCAGCCCGTGGGGGGAGGGAAGTCCTCATGGCTACACCTTC.

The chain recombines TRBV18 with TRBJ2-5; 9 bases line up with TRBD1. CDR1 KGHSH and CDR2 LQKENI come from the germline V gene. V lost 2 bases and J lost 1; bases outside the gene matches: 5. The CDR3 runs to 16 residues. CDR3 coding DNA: TGTGCCAGCTCACCATCCGGGACAGGGTTCCAAGAGACCCAGTACTTC. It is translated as CASSPSGTGFQETQYF.

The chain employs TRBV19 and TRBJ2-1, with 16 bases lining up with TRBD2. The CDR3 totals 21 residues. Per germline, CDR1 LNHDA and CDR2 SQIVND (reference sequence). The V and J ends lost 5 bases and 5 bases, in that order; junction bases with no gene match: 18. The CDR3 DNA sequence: TGTGCCAGTAGTGTACCGGGGACTAGCGGGAGGGCCGGTAGGTTAGACAATGAGCAGTTCTTC. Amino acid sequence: CASSVPGTSGRAGRLDNEQFF.

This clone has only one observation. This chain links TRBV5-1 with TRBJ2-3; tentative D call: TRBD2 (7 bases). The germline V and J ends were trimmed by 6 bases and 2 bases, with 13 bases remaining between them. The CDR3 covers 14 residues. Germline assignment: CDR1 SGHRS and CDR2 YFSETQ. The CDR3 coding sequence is TGCGCCAGCACTTGGGGGGGCCCCACAGATACGCAGTATTTT. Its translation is CASTWGGPTDTQYF.

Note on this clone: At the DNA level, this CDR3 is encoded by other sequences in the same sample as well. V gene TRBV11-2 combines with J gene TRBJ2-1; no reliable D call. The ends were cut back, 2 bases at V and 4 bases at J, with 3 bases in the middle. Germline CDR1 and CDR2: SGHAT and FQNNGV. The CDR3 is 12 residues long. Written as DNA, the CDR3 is TGTGCCAGCAGCTTACAATACAATGAGCAGTTCTTC. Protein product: CASSLQYNEQFF.

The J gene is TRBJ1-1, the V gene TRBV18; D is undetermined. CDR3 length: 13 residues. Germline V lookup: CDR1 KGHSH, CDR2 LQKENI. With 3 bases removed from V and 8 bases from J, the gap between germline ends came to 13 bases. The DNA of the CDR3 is TGTGCCAGCTCACCCTCGGAAAGAGCGGAAGCTTTCTTT. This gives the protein CASSPSERAEAFF.

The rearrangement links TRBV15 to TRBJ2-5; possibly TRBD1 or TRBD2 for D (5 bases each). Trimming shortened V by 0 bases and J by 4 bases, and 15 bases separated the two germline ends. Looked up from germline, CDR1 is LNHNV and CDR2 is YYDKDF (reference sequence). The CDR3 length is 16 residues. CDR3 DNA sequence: TGTGCCACCAGCAGAGATTATTCCGGGGCTGGAGAGACCCAGTACTTC. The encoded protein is CATSRDYSGAGETQYF.

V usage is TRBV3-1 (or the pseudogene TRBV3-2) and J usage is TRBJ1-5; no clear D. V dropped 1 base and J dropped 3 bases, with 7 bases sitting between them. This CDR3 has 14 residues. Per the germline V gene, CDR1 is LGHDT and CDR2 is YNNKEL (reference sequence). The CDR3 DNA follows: TGTGCCAGCAGCCAAGGGACCTTCAATCAGCCCCAGCATTTT. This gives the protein CASSQGTFNQPQHF.

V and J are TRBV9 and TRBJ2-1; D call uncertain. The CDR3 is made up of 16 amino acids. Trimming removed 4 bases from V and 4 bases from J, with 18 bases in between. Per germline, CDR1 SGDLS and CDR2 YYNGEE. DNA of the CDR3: TGTGCCAGCAGCACCCCAGTGGGGAAGATTTACAATGAGCAGTTCTTC. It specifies CASSTPVGKIYNEQFF.

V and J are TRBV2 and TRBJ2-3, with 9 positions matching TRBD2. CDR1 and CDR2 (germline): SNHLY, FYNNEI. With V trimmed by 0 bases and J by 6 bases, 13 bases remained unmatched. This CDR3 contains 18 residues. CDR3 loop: CASSEARRLAVSGDTQYF. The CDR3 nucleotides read TGTGCCAGCAGTGAAGCGCGGAGACTAGCGGTTTCAGGGGATACGCAGTATTTT.

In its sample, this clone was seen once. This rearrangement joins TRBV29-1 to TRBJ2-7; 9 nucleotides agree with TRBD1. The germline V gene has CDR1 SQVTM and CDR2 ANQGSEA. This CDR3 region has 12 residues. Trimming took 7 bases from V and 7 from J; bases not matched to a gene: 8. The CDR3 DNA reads TGCAGCGCCGGGACAGGGTCCTGGGAGCAGTACTTC. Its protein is CSAGTGSWEQYF.